This note documents a single T cell receptor beta chain sequence. Its matching antigen is unknown. The CDR3 has 15 amino acids. The germline V gene has CDR1 LNHDA and CDR2 SQIVND (reference sequence). With V trimmed by 5 bases and J by 7 bases, 8 bases remained unmatched. The data were taken from a study of radiation and T cells in renal cell carcinoma. Study outcomes and limitations: Pretreatment tumor biopsies were lacking, so baseline clonotypes are unknown.

The protocol was immunoSEQ multiplex PCR, while the TCRdb copy is restricted to in-frame clones and leaves out a portion. The table has about 150,000 clones, approximately 88% seen once. As to time point: blood 2 weeks post-SBRT. This sample's treatment: 15 Gy SBRT to primary tumor, nephrectomy 4 weeks later. Serial blood draws occurred at baseline and 2 and 4 weeks post-SBRT. The sequencing used blood, collected from a patient whose treatment included radiotherapy and nephrectomy. The source of this sequence is a woman between 45 and 65 years old with renal cell carcinoma. V is TRBV19 and J is TRBJ1-5; TRBD1 matches at 10 bases. The CDR3 loop reads CASSGFGTGEQPQHF. CDR3 DNA sequence: TGTGCCAGTAGTGGCTTCGGGACAGGGGAACAGCCCCAGCATTTT.